What follows are 15 T cell receptor beta chains derived from one specimen sequenced in a study of cytomegalovirus exposure and HLA in healthy donors. The repertoire was sequenced with immunoSEQ multiplex PCR; TCRdb's copy has only in-frame clones and lacks some. The sample lists 150,000 to 180,000 clones, more than 70% occurring once. The source material was PBMCs. The receptors stem from a human donor in good health.

The chain employs TRBV6-5 and TRBJ1-1; 8 bases match TRBD1. After removal of 3 bases from V and 5 bases from J, the junction contained 5 bases not matched to a gene. This CDR3 contains 14 residues. The germline CDR1 and CDR2 sequences are MNHEY and SVGAGI. In DNA, the CDR3 is TGTGCCAGCAGTTATCAGGGGGCGCGGACTGAAGCTTTCTTT. This gives the protein CASSYQGARTEAFF.

J is TRBJ2-1 and V is TRBV12-5, with D possibly TRBD2 on 6 matching bases. Trimming took off 0 bases at V and 6 bases at J, with 21 bases between the two ends. The germline CDR1 and CDR2 sequences are LGHNT and FRNRAP. The CDR3 spans 18 residues. The CDR3: CASGLVFRGRGRCNEQFF. DNA of the CDR3: TGTGCTAGTGGTTTGGTATTTCGAGGGCGGGGTAGGTGCAATGAGCAGTTCTTC.

In its sample, this clone was seen a few times. The gene calls are TRBV28 and TRBJ2-7; 7 bases line up with TRBD2. Per the germline V gene, CDR1 is MDHEN and CDR2 is SYDVKM. After removal of 2 bases from V and 4 bases from J, the junction contained 5 bases not matched to a gene. The CDR3 spans 14 residues. The chain's CDR3 is CASSLQGGSYEQYF. The CDR3 region has the DNA TGTGCCAGCAGTTTACAGGGCGGGAGTTACGAGCAGTACTTC.

This sequence joins TRBV2 and TRBJ1-5; perhaps TRBD1 as D (6 bases). Germline loops: CDR1 SNHLY, CDR2 FYNNEI. Deletions cut 2 bases from V and 4 bases from J, with 15 bases between. This CDR3 region has 16 residues. Here the CDR3 reads CASSEQGLEANQPQHF. CDR3 nucleotide sequence: TGTGCCAGCAGTGAACAGGGGTTGGAGGCTAATCAGCCCCAGCATTTT.

This clone came up a few times. The chain has TRBV5-4 and TRBJ1-1, with D possibly matching TRBD1 (5 bases). CDR3 length equals 13 residues. With 4 bases removed from V and 4 bases from J, the gap between germline ends came to 11 bases. The germline CDR1 and CDR2 sequences are SGHNT and YYREEE (reference sequence). The CDR3 nucleotides read TGTGCCAGCAGCACCAGGGAGGGCACTGAAGCTTTCTTT. It specifies CASSTREGTEAFF. The complete variable domain, with remaining parts taken from reference TRBV5-4 and TRBJ1-1, reads ETGVTQSPTHLIKTRGQQVTLRCSSQSGHNTVSWYQQALGQGPQFIFQYYREEENGRGNFPPRFSGLQFPNYSSELNVNALELDDSALYLCASSTREGTEAFFGQGTRLTVV.

This chain joins TRBV6-7 and TRBJ1-5; 11 nucleotides line up with TRBD1. TRBV6-7 counts as an open reading frame of uncertain function. V lost 2 bases to trimming and J lost 10 bases; unmatched junction nucleotides: 16. This CDR3 is built from 18 residues. CDR3: CASSYRAIMGTGGDPQHF. CDR3 nucleotides: TGTGCCAGCAGTTACAGGGCAATTATGGGGACAGGGGGAGATCCCCAGCATTTT.

The rearrangement joins TRBV28 to TRBJ2-7; a weak D match, TRBD1 (5 bases). Germline V gene data show CDR1 as MDHEN and CDR2 as SYDVKM. Trimming stripped 2 bases from V and 6 bases from J, with 11 bases between. This CDR3 is built from 13 residues. The CDR3 DNA follows: TGTGCCAGCAGTTTAGACAGCTTCTCCGAGCAGTACTTC. It specifies CASSLDSFSEQYF. Complete variable domain (other parts from reference TRBV28 and TRBJ2-7): DVKVTQSSRYLVKRTGEKVFLECVQDMDHENMFWYRQDPGLGLRLIYFSYDVKMKEKGDIPEGYSVSREKKERFSLILESASTNQTSMYLCASSLDSFSEQYFGPGTRLTVT.

V and J are TRBV7-2 and TRBJ1-2, with 8 bases that match TRBD1. Germline CDR1 is SGHTA and CDR2 is FQGNSA. V was clipped by 5 bases and J by 5 bases; unmatched bases: 16. The CDR3 is 17 amino acids. The DNA of the CDR3 is TGTGCCAGCAGCCCCCGTCCAGCAGGGGGCACAACTTATGGCTACACCTTC. Translated: CASSPRPAGGTTYGYTF.

This clone has a handful of counts. This chain joins TRBV19 and TRBJ1-1, with D maybe TRBD1 (5 bases). This CDR3 is 12 amino acids long. The germline CDR1 and CDR2 sequences are LNHDA and SQIVND (reference sequence). Trimming took off 5 bases at V and 4 bases at J, with 8 bases between the two ends. The CDR3 nucleotides are TGTGCCAGTAGTGGGGGGGTCACTGAAGCTTTCTTT. This translates into CASSGGVTEAFF.

The V call is TRBV25-1, the J call TRBJ1-5; D is uncertain. The CDR3 loop spans 13 amino acids. CDR1 MGHDK and CDR2 SYGVNS come from the germline V gene. V lost 4 bases to trimming and J lost 4 bases, with 8 bases between them. Here the CDR3 DNA reads TGTGCCAGCAGTGGAGTTATAAATCAGCCCCAGCATTTT. Its protein is CASSGVINQPQHF.

Only one count was recorded for this clone. The chain is built from TRBV6-5 and TRBJ1-1, with D unresolved. Trimming shortened V by 6 bases and J by 3 bases, and 11 bases separated the two germline ends. Germline V gene sequence: CDR1 MNHEY, CDR2 SVGAGI. The length of the CDR3 is 13 residues. The CDR3 reads CASRLTAHTEAFF. The CDR3 DNA reads as TGTGCCAGCAGGTTAACAGCTCACACTGAAGCTTTCTTT.

V and J are TRBV7-9 and TRBJ1-5, with D unresolved. Per germline, CDR1 SEHNR and CDR2 FQNEAQ (reference sequence). The CDR3 consists of 13 residues. The V end was cut by 5 bases, the J end by 5 bases, with 10 bases between. CDR3 sequence (DNA): TGTGCCAGCAGCCAACTTGCCGATCAGCCCCAGCATTTT. The encoded protein is CASSQLADQPQHF.

Only one count was recorded for this clone. The CDR3 coding sequence is TGTGCCAGCAGCTTACTGGACAGTACCTACAATGAGCAGTTCTTC. Amino acids: CASSLLDSTYNEQFF. The V call is TRBV7-9, the J call TRBJ2-1; maybe TRBD1 (6 bases). V dropped 2 bases and J dropped 2 bases, with 10 bases sitting between them. Germline loops: CDR1 SEHNR, CDR2 FQNEAQ (reference sequence). The CDR3 extends over 15 amino acids.

The rearrangement links TRBV5-1 to TRBJ1-1; D ambiguous. The germline V gene encodes CDR1 SGHRS and CDR2 YFSETQ. Trimming left V 0 bases short and J 3 bases short, with 15 bases between. This CDR3 is built from 16 residues. The CDR3, as DNA: TGCGCCAGCAGCTTGGCCTTCGCCCCGGAGGACACTGAAGCTTTCTTT. Translated, it gives CASSLAFAPEDTEAFF.

The chain couples TRBV28 to TRBJ1-4; TRBD1 matches at 7 bases. The CDR3 extends over 14 amino acids. J was trimmed by 4 bases and V by 2 bases; bases with no gene match: 1. Per germline, CDR1 MDHEN and CDR2 SYDVKM. Here the CDR3 reads CASSLRQGNEKLFF. For the CDR3, the DNA is TGTGCCAGCAGTTTACGACAGGGTAATGAAAAACTGTTTTTT. The full variable domain, rest sourced from reference TRBV28 and TRBJ1-4, is DVKVTQSSRYLVKRTGEKVFLECVQDMDHENMFWYRQDPGLGLRLIYFSYDVKMKEKGDIPEGYSVSREKKERFSLILESASTNQTSMYLCASSLRQGNEKLFFGSGTQLSVL.